This record looks at one T cell receptor beta chain sequence and its context. Sequencing was performed with immunoSEQ multiplex PCR; in TCRdb, only in-frame clones are kept and a portion is missing. The sample carries around 100,000 clones, approximately 95% recorded once. These data come from a study of technical replicates of blood from a few donors. The length of the CDR3 is 14 residues. V shed 4 bases and J shed 7 bases, with 15 bases lying between them. Germline V lookup: CDR1 SGDLS, CDR2 YYNGEE. The source of this sequence is a human donor in good health. The chain carries TRBV9 and TRBJ2-4, with D possibly being TRBD1 (5 bases). Input material: T cells isolated from PBMCs. The CDR3 coding sequence is TGTGCCAGCAGCCTGACAGACGCGCGGAACATTCAGTACTTC. Its protein is CASSLTDARNIQYF.